The T cell receptor beta chain under discussion was sequenced for a study of cytomegalovirus exposure and HLA in healthy donors. Turning to the study itself: An earlier analysis identified 110 million or so unique TCR beta sequences in about 170 million T cells. Early released data comprised about 90 million unique TCRs from HLA-typed donors. Whole-study results and caveats: Investigators reported over 150 TCR beta chains as tied to cytomegalovirus.

This clone occurred a few times. Its target is not known. The primer mix had 60 Vbeta and 13 Jbeta primers. Repertoires were generated with immunoSEQ multiplex PCR, while TCRdb's copy carries only in-frame clones and drops some. The top ten clones hold about 10% of a sample with around 64,000 clones, over 75% of them seen once. The CDR3 consists of 12 residues. CDR1 is LNHDA, CDR2 SQIVND, per germline (reference sequence). With V trimmed by 5 bases and J by 8 bases, 4 bases remained unmatched. The sequence was obtained from a female donor in good health and CMV-seronegative. Sequenced: PBMCs. V is TRBV19 and J is TRBJ1-2; TRBD1 matches 8 bases. The CDR3 here is CASSGGQGGYTF. CDR3 sequence (DNA): TGTGCCAGTAGTGGAGGACAGGGAGGCTACACCTTC. Drawing the rest from reference TRBV19 and TRBJ1-2, the complete variable domain is DGGITQSPKYLFRKEGQNVTLSCEQNLNHDAMYWYRQDPGQGLRLIYYSQIVNDFQKGDIAEGYSVSREKKESFPLTVTSAQKNPTAFYLCASSGGQGGYTFGSGTRLTVV.